Presented here are 22 T cell receptor beta chains from one specimen sequenced in a study of spatial heterogeneity in lung cancer. Their cognate antigens are unknown. Points from the study as a whole: Counts that tracked tumor mutation counts were those of expanded intratumoral alpha and beta TCRs.

Time point denoted: sample taken at primary tumor resection. From the 5' RACE reads, TCRdb called clonotypes with MiXCR, one entry per CDR3 protein. The table has about 4,100 distinct CDR3 sequences, over 5% seen once; the top ten hold under 20%. This material consisted of lung tumor tissue, taken at surgery. The receptors were sampled from a male donor with early-stage non-small cell lung cancer.

This clonotype was recorded many times. This chain joins TRBV18 and TRBJ1-1; no clear D. CDR1 is KGHSH and CDR2 is LQKENI in the germline V gene. The V end was cut by 2 bases, the J end by 0 bases, with 10 bases between. The length of the CDR3 is 15 residues. In DNA, the CDR3 is TGTGCCAGCTCACCAAACACTGGGATGAACACTGAAGCTTTCTTT. Translating it yields CASSPNTGMNTEAFF.

This clonotype rates as large. The chain joins TRBV20-1 to TRBJ1-1; tentatively, D is TRBD1 (5 bases). The CDR3 runs to 13 residues. Trimming stripped 6 bases from V and 6 bases from J, with 17 bases between. Germline CDR1 reads DFQATT; CDR2 reads SNEGSKA (reference sequence). CDR3 residues: CSAGGGGFAEAFF. The CDR3 DNA is TGCAGTGCAGGCGGGGGAGGTTTCGCTGAAGCTTTCTTT.

This clonotype was counted between two and nine times. The chain recombines TRBV6-1 with TRBJ2-1, with 8 positions matching TRBD1. Germline V gives CDR1 MNHNS, CDR2 SASEGT. With 0 bases clipped from V and 10 bases from J, the junction kept 5 bases outside the gene matches. The CDR3 has 14 amino acids. The CDR3 protein is CASSEAQGAREQFF. The DNA of the CDR3 is TGTGCCAGCAGTGAAGCCCAGGGGGCAAGGGAGCAGTTCTTC.

This clonotype is medium-sized (0.01 to 0.1%) by share. The V gene is TRBV10-1, the J gene TRBJ1-1; D is uncertain. CDR1 and CDR2 from the germline V gene are WNHNN and SYGVQD (reference sequence). V was clipped by 6 bases and J by 7 bases, with 15 bases between them. The CDR3 covers 13 residues. The CDR3 DNA is TGCGCCAGCAGCCTTAACTCCGGCCTTGAAGCTTTCTTT. Protein sequence: CASSLNSGLEAFF.

This clonotype has a count of ten or more. The gene calls are TRBV28 and TRBJ2-2; TRBD1 agrees at 7 bases. Germline CDR1 is MDHEN and CDR2 is SYDVKM. V trimming: 6 bases; J trimming: 0 bases; junction bases outside the gene matches: 4. The CDR3 consists of 15 residues. CDR3 residues: CASSRQGSNTGELFF. The CDR3 coding sequence is TGTGCCAGCAGCCGACAGGGCTCGAACACCGGGGAGCTGTTTTTT.

This clonotype was seen many times. The rearrangement links TRBV27 to TRBJ2-5, with 7 bases fitting TRBD1. The germline V gene encodes CDR1 MNHEY and CDR2 SMNVEV (reference sequence). The trim removed 2 bases at V and 4 bases at J, leaving 4 bases unmatched. The CDR3 length is 14 residues. The CDR3 nucleotides are TGTGCCAGCAGTTTACACAGGGGTGCAGAGACCCAGTACTTC. Its protein is CASSLHRGAETQYF.

This clonotype was seen only a few times. The chain combines TRBV20-1 with TRBJ1-5, with D perhaps matching TRBD1 (5 bases). CDR1 is DFQATT and CDR2 is SNEGSKA in the germline V gene (reference sequence). Trimming shortened V by 5 bases and J by 7 bases, and 12 bases separated the two germline ends. The CDR3 is 12 residues long. The chain's CDR3 is CSAVWGRQPQHF. In DNA, the CDR3 is TGCAGTGCTGTCTGGGGGAGGCAGCCCCAGCATTTT.

By frequency in the sample, this clonotype is medium-sized (0.01 to 0.1%). The chain combines TRBV11-3 with TRBJ1-1, with D uncertain. V was cut by 2 bases and J by 0 bases, with 4 bases left in between. Looked up from germline, CDR1 is SGHNT and CDR2 is YENEEA. CDR3 length: 13 amino acids. The CDR3 reads CASSLPLNTEAFF. The CDR3 DNA follows: TGTGCCAGCAGCTTACCATTGAACACTGAAGCTTTCTTT.

This clonotype came up a few times. The chain is built from TRBV4-2 and TRBJ2-2; 14 bases are a match to TRBD2. The CDR3 consists of 21 residues. Per germline, CDR1 LGHNA and CDR2 YNFKEQ. V shed 4 bases and J 2 bases; nucleotides not matched to a gene: 15. Written as DNA, the CDR3 is TGTGCCAGCAGCCCCCAAATGACTAGCGGGGGGGCCTCTAGCAACACCGGGGAGCTGTTTTTT. This codes for CASSPQMTSGGASSNTGELFF.

This rearrangement joins TRBV20-1 to TRBJ2-2, with TRBD1 identical over 10 bases. The CDR3 has 17 residues. V lost 3 bases and J lost 5; bases outside the gene matches: 12. Germline V gene sequence: CDR1 DFQATT, CDR2 SNEGSKA (reference sequence). The CDR3 here is CSASLSGQGRLTGELFF. As DNA, the CDR3 is TGCAGTGCTAGTCTTTCGGGACAGGGGAGGTTGACCGGGGAGCTGTTTTTT.

Concerning this clonotype: A read error may explain this, as a much larger clone is one base away. The chain couples TRBV4-1 to TRBJ2-3; D call uncertain. CDR1 MGHRA and CDR2 YSYEKL come from the germline V gene. The CDR3 is made up of 13 amino acids. The CDR3 loop reads CASSQVNRDTKYF. Here the CDR3 DNA reads TGCGCCAGCAGCCAAGTTAATAGGGATACGAAGTATTTT.

This clonotype is medium-sized by share. Written as DNA, the CDR3 is TGTGCCAGCACTTCCACCGGGACAGGGCCCAATGAGCAGTTCTTC. It is translated as CASTSTGTGPNEQFF. V usage is TRBV28 and J usage is TRBJ2-1, with 9 nucleotides matching TRBD1. The germline V gene has CDR1 MDHEN and CDR2 SYDVKM. This CDR3 has 15 residues. V trimming: 7 bases; J trimming: 6 bases; junction bases outside the gene matches: 10. The full variable domain, completed using reference TRBV28 and TRBJ2-1, is DVKVTQSSRYLVKRTGEKVFLECVQDMDHENMFWYRQDPGLGLRLIYFSYDVKMKEKGDIPEGYSVSREKKERFSLILESASTNQTSMYLCASTSTGTGPNEQFFGPGTRLTVL.

This clonotype ranks as medium-sized. This chain joins TRBV7-6 and TRBJ2-3, with D hard to call. CDR3 length: 16 residues. Trimming removed 1 base from V and 6 bases from J, with 17 bases in between. Germline V CDR1 and CDR2: SGHVS, FNYEAQ. CDR3 sequence: CASSLVSMTTRDTQYF. The DNA of the CDR3 is TGTGCCAGCAGCTTAGTGTCGATGACAACGAGGGATACGCAGTATTTT.

The table lists this clonotype with a few counts. This chain connects TRBV5-1 to TRBJ2-7; D not certain. The ends were cut back, 0 bases at V and 2 bases at J, with 9 bases in the middle. The germline V gene encodes CDR1 SGHRS and CDR2 YFSETQ. The CDR3 consists of 14 residues. This CDR3 is CASSLGVGTYEQYF. The CDR3 DNA reads TGCGCCAGCAGCTTGGGAGTAGGCACCTACGAGCAGTACTTC. Looking up the rest from reference TRBV5-1 and TRBJ2-7 gives the full variable domain: KAGVTQTPRYLIKTRGQQVTLSCSPISGHRSVSWYQQTPGQGLQFLFEYFSETQRNKGNFPGRFSGRQFSNSRSEMNVSTLELGDSALYLCASSLGVGTYEQYFGPGTRLTVT.

The chain has TRBV7-9 and TRBJ2-5; 9 bases align to TRBD2. Germline assignment: CDR1 SEHNR and CDR2 FQNEAQ (reference sequence). Trimming took 0 bases from V and 5 from J; bases not matched to a gene: 4. The CDR3 has 15 residues. The CDR3 is CASSLAAGGPETQYF. DNA of the CDR3: TGTGCCAGCAGCTTAGCTGCGGGGGGGCCCGAGACCCAGTACTTC.

This clonotype is labeled as medium-sized (0.01 to 0.1%). V gene TRBV4-3 combines with J gene TRBJ1-6; the D is unclear. Between the trimmed V and J ends, which lost 0 bases and 2 bases, there was a span of 5 bases. In germline, CDR1 is LGHNA, CDR2 YSLEER. The length of the CDR3 is 15 residues. This CDR3 is CASSQETAYNSPLHF. The DNA for the CDR3 is TGCGCCAGCAGCCAAGAAACAGCCTATAATTCACCCCTCCACTTT.

This clonotype rates as medium-sized. The chain recombines TRBV5-6 with TRBJ1-5; no clear D gene. The CDR3 length is 15 residues. Trimming shortened V by 2 bases and J by 0 bases, and 9 bases separated the two germline ends. Germline V gene lookup returns CDR1 SGHDT and CDR2 YYEEEE. The CDR3 here is CASSLWDYSNQPQHF. The CDR3 bases are TGTGCCAGCAGCTTATGGGATTATAGCAATCAGCCCCAGCATTTT.

In its sample, this clonotype is medium-sized. This chain uses TRBV7-9 with TRBJ1-3; no clear D. Germline-derived CDR1 and CDR2 are SEHNR and FQNEAQ (reference sequence). V lost 1 base and J lost 1, with 8 bases in between. The CDR3 sequence is 15 residues long. CDR3 nucleotides: TGTGCCAGCAGCTTAGATAACGGTTCTGGAAACACCATATATTTT. It encodes CASSLDNGSGNTIYF.

CDR3: CASSPSSGGPDEQYF. The CDR3 coding sequence is TGTGCCAGCAGCCCTTCGTCAGGGGGTCCCGACGAGCAGTACTTC. This sequence joins TRBV12-3 or TRBV12-4 and TRBJ2-7; TRBD1 matches at 7 bases. V lost 6 bases and J lost 5; bases outside the gene matches: 13. This CDR3 is built from 15 residues.

The J gene is TRBJ1-1, the V gene TRBV4-2, with 9 bases aligning to TRBD1. Germline V gene sequence: CDR1 LGHNA, CDR2 YNFKEQ. V shed 4 bases and J 0 bases; nucleotides not matched to a gene: 9. This CDR3 spans 17 amino acids. CDR3 loop: CASSRETGGYMNTEAFF. The CDR3 nucleotides are TGTGCCAGCAGCCGAGAGACAGGGGGTTACATGAACACTGAAGCTTTCTTT.

This clonotype has at least ten counts. The CDR3 nucleotides are TGCAGCGTTGTTGGAGCCACGGACAGGGCCACAGATACGCAGTATTTT. Its translation: CSVVGATDRATDTQYF. The chain is built from TRBV29-1 and TRBJ2-3, with TRBD1 matching 8 bases. The CDR3 covers 16 residues. Trimming at V came to 4 bases and at J to 2 bases, leaving 11 bases not matched to a gene. Germline V lookup: CDR1 SQVTM, CDR2 ANQGSEA.

This clonotype has more than one count but fewer than ten. The chain employs TRBV9 and TRBJ2-7; D gene uncertain. Looked up from germline, CDR1 is SGDLS and CDR2 is YYNGEE. This CDR3 is 15 amino acids long. Trimming removed 4 bases at V and 0 bases at J, with 14 bases between. As DNA, the CDR3 is TGTGCCAGCAGCCCGACCCCCGAGAGCTCCTACGAGCAGTACTTC. Translation: CASSPTPESSYEQYF.